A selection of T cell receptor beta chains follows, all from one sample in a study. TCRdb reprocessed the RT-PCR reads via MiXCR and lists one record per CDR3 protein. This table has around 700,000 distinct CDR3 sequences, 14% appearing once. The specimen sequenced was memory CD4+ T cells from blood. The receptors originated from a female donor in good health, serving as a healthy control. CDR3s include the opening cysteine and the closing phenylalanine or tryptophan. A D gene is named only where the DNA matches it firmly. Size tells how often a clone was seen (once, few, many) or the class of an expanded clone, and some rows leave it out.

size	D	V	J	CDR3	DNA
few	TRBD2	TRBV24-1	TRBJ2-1	CATSDRTSGSYNEQFF	TGTGCCACCAGTGACAGGACTAGCGGGTCCTACAATGAGCAGTTCTTC
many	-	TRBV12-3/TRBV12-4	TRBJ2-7	CASSYSELEQYF	TGTGCCAGCAGTTATTCGGAACTCGAGCAGTACTTC
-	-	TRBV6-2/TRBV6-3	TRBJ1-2	CASSYQSRGYTF	TGTGCCAGCAGTTACCAGTCTCGGGGCTACACCTTC
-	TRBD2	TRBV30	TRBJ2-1	CAWSGTSGHNEQFF	TGTGCCTGGAGTGGGACTAGCGGCCACAATGAGCAGTTCTTC
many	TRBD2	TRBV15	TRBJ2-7	CATSSGSGLEQYF	TGTGCCACCAGTAGCGGGAGCGGGCTCGAGCAGTACTTC
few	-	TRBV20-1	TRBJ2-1	CSARGLQRIDEQFF	TGCAGTGCTAGGGGACTCCAGAGGATAGATGAGCAGTTCTTC
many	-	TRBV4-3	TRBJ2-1	CASSQEWADWNDYNEQFF	TGCGCCAGCAGCCAAGAATGGGCAGACTGGAACGATTACAATGAGCAGTTCTTC
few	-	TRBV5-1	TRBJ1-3	CASSPRDVTGDTIYF	TGCGCCAGCAGCCCCCGGGACGTTACCGGGGACACCATATATTTT
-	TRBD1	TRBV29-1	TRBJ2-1	CSVGGGDRGEQFF	TGCAGCGTTGGGGGGGGGGACAGGGGTGAGCAGTTCTTC
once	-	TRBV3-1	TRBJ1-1	CASISPGTEAFF	TGTGCCAGCATCAGCCCAGGAACTGAAGCTTTCTTT